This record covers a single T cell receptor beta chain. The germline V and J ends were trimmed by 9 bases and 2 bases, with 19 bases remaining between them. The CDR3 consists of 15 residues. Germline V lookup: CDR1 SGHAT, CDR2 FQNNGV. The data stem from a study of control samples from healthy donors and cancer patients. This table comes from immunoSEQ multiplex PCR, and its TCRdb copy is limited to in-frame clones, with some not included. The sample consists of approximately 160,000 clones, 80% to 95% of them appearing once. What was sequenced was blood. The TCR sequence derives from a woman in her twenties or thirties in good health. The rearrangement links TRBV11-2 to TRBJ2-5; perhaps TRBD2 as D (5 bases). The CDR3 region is CASSMYGLLQETQYF. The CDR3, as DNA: TGTGCCAGTTCAATGTATGGACTCCTACAAGAGACCCAGTACTTC.